Listed below are T cell receptor beta chains from one sample, sequenced in a study of blood T cell repertoires in COVID-19. Repertoires were generated with immunoSEQ multiplex PCR, while TCRdb's copy carries only in-frame clones and drops some. The data contain 81,000 or so clones, 92% of them singletons. The sequencing sample was made of peripheral blood. Every receptor here comes from a woman aged 60 to 75 with active COVID-19. CDR3s include the opening cysteine and the closing phenylalanine or tryptophan. D genes are given only for firm matches. Clone sizes are given selectively: once, few, many, or a class where the clone is expanded.

CDR3aa | CDR3nt | j_gene | v_gene | d_gene | abundance
CASSALEGLAEYNEQFF | TGTGCCAGCAGCGCCCTCGAGGGACTAGCGGAATACAATGAGCAGTTCTTC | TRBJ2-1 | TRBV28 | TRBD2 | -
CASRPGTPETQYF | TGTGCCAGCAGACCCGGGACTCCCGAGACCCAGTACTTC | TRBJ2-5 | TRBV2 | - | -
CASSSLGLVYGYTF | TGTGCCAGCAGTTCGCTCGGACTGGTTTATGGCTACACCTTC | TRBJ1-2 | TRBV28 | - | -
CAGSWAYEQYF | TGTGCCGGGAGTTGGGCTTACGAGCAGTACTTC | TRBJ2-7 | TRBV30 | - | -
CASSKQGGGHTDTQYF | TGCGCCAGCAGCAAACAGGGCGGGGGCCACACAGATACGCAGTATTTT | TRBJ2-3 | TRBV5-1 | - | -
CAWSVKLAGTGELFF | TGTGCCTGGAGTGTAAAACTAGCGGGCACCGGGGAGCTGTTTTTT | TRBJ2-2 | TRBV30 | TRBD2 | -
CASSIPKRERGDTQYF | TGTGCCAGCAGCATCCCAAAGCGGGAGCGGGGAGATACGCAGTATTTT | TRBJ2-3 | TRBV21-1 | - | -
CASSQDLLSGELFF | TGTGCCAGCAGCCAAGATCTATTATCCGGGGAGCTGTTTTTT | TRBJ2-2 | TRBV4-2 | - | -
CASSYGGKGSYNEQFF | TGTGCCAGCAGTTACGGGGGGAAAGGATCCTACAATGAGCAGTTCTTC | TRBJ2-1 | TRBV6-5 | - | once
CASSPGQNNEQFF | TGTGCCAGTAGCCCGGGACAGAACAATGAGCAGTTCTTC | TRBJ2-1 | TRBV19 | TRBD1 | -
CATSDPGGGYTF | TGTGCCACCAGTGATCCGGGGGGTGGCTACACCTTC | TRBJ1-2 | TRBV24-1 | - | -
CATSRDRQGNQPQHF | TGTGCCACCAGCAGAGATAGACAGGGCAATCAGCCCCAGCATTTT | TRBJ1-5 | TRBV15 | - | -
CASSLGTPAQYF | TGTGCCAGCAGCTTAGGGACTCCGGCGCAGTATTTT | TRBJ2-3 | TRBV7-2 | - | once
CASSRGQGNTEAFF | TGTGCCAGTAGTAGGGGACAGGGGAACACTGAAGCTTTCTTT | TRBJ1-1 | TRBV19 | TRBD1 | once
CASSYPRTTLTDTQYF | TGTGCCAGCAGTTACCCCCGGACTACTCTCACAGATACGCAGTATTTT | TRBJ2-3 | TRBV6-2/TRBV6-3 | - | -
CASSLTGAGYTF | TGTGCCAGCAGCCTGACAGGGGCTGGCTACACCTTC | TRBJ1-2 | TRBV9 | TRBD1 | once
CASSLSPLTSKHEQFF | TGTGCCAGCAGTTTATCCCCACTGACTAGTAAGCATGAGCAGTTCTTC | TRBJ2-1 | TRBV27 | - | -
CASSSAMYNQPQHF | TGTGCCAGCAGCTCCGCGATGTACAATCAGCCCCAGCATTTT | TRBJ1-5 | TRBV7-2 | - | -
CASSLSASGGGEQFF | TGTGCCAGCAGTTTATCGGCTAGCGGAGGGGGTGAGCAGTTCTTC | TRBJ2-1 | TRBV27 | - | -
CASSPSGQNTGELFF | TGCGCCAGCAGCCCGTCGGGACAGAACACCGGGGAGCTGTTTTTT | TRBJ2-2 | TRBV5-1 | - | -
CASSLVPKTIYF | TGTGCCAGCAGCTTAGTTCCCAAAACCATATATTTT | TRBJ1-3 | TRBV7-2 | - | -
CASSPLTGNDHGYTF | TGCGCCAGCAGCCCGCTGACAGGGAATGACCATGGCTACACCTTC | TRBJ1-2 | TRBV5-1 | TRBD1 | -
CASSAHRQGNQPQHF | TGTGCCAGCAGCGCCCACCGACAGGGCAATCAGCCCCAGCATTTT | TRBJ1-5 | TRBV7-8 | - | -
CASSSTGTGTNTGELFF | TGCGCCAGCAGCTCCACCGGGACAGGGACCAACACCGGGGAGCTGTTTTTT | TRBJ2-2 | TRBV5-1 | TRBD1 | -
CASSPGQGGEQYF | TGTGCCAGCAGCCCGGGACAGGGGGGCGAGCAGTACTTC | TRBJ2-7 | TRBV28 | TRBD1 | -
CASSQVLYEQYF | TGTGCCAGCAGCCAAGTTCTGTACGAGCAGTACTTC | TRBJ2-7 | TRBV3-1/TRBV3-2 | - | once
CASSVNNEQFF | TGTGCCAGCAGTGTAAACAATGAGCAGTTCTTC | TRBJ2-1 | TRBV2 | - | -
CASSLVVGGSETQYF | TGCGCCAGCAGCTTGGTTGTCGGGGGGTCCGAGACCCAGTACTTC | TRBJ2-5 | TRBV5-1 | TRBD2 | few
CAISGTGRTYEQYF | TGTGCCATCAGCGGGACAGGGAGGACCTACGAGCAGTACTTC | TRBJ2-7 | TRBV10-3 | TRBD1 | -
CASSPDRYQETQYF | TGTGCCAGCAGCCCGGACAGGTACCAAGAGACCCAGTACTTC | TRBJ2-5 | TRBV7-2 | TRBD1 | few
CATSDPGTSTDTQYF | TGTGCCACCAGTGATCCAGGGACAAGCACAGATACGCAGTATTTT | TRBJ2-3 | TRBV24-1 | - | -
CASRDNRISGYTF | TGTGCCAGCAGAGATAACAGGATCTCTGGCTACACCTTC | TRBJ1-2 | TRBV25-1 | - | few
CASSDRDRVTGELFF | TGCGCCAGCAGTGACCGGGACAGGGTCACCGGGGAGCTGTTTTTT | TRBJ2-2 | TRBV10-2 | TRBD1 | -
CASRPLADTQYF | TGTGCCAGCAGACCTCTAGCAGATACGCAGTATTTT | TRBJ2-3 | TRBV6-2/TRBV6-3 | - | -
CASSLYLGRSQEASYNEQFF | TGCGCCAGCAGCCTATATCTAGGCAGATCCCAAGAAGCGTCCTACAATGAGCAGTTCTTC | TRBJ2-1 | TRBV23-1 | - | -
CASSLRGRDEQYF | TGTGCCAGCAGTTTGCGGGGTAGGGACGAGCAGTACTTC | TRBJ2-7 | TRBV12-3/TRBV12-4 | - | -
CSVDLGANTEAFF | TGCAGCGTTGACTTGGGGGCCAACACTGAAGCTTTCTTT | TRBJ1-1 | TRBV29-1 | - | -
CASSPTQGGTEAFF | TGTGCCAGCTCACCGACACAGGGGGGCACTGAAGCTTTCTTT | TRBJ1-1 | TRBV18 | TRBD1 | -
CATSRGQGGYNSPLHF | TGTGCCACCAGCAGAGGACAGGGGGGCTACAATTCACCCCTCCACTTT | TRBJ1-6 | TRBV15 | TRBD1 | -
CSVWDRVQEQYF | TGCAGCGTCTGGGACAGGGTCCAAGAGCAGTACTTC | TRBJ2-7 | TRBV29-1 | TRBD1 | -
CASSLAWRGARDEQYF | TGTGCCAGCAGCTTAGCGTGGCGGGGGGCGAGGGACGAGCAGTACTTC | TRBJ2-7 | TRBV7-8 | TRBD2 | -
CASSQGWGGTEAFF | TGCGCCAGCAGCCAAGGCTGGGGAGGCACTGAAGCTTTCTTT | TRBJ1-1 | TRBV4-1 | - | -
CASSQGGGASNEQFF | TGTGCCAGCAGCCAAGGAGGGGGGGCCAGCAATGAGCAGTTCTTC | TRBJ2-1 | TRBV3-1/TRBV3-2 | - | -
CASSVNGISGNTIYF | TGTGCCAGCAGCGTTAACGGGATCTCTGGAAACACCATATATTTT | TRBJ1-3 | TRBV9 | - | few
CASSLLAGGPSEQYF | TGTGCCAGTAGCTTACTAGCGGGAGGGCCGAGCGAGCAGTACTTC | TRBJ2-7 | TRBV19 | TRBD2 | once
CASSTPGSFWGYTF | TGTGCCAGCAGTACCCCGGGATCGTTCTGGGGCTACACCTTC | TRBJ1-2 | TRBV25-1 | - | -
CASSLLETSGGGETQYF | TGTGCCAGCAGCTTGTTGGAGACTAGCGGGGGAGGGGAGACCCAGTACTTC | TRBJ2-5 | TRBV5-6 | TRBD2 | -
CASTETDTQYF | TGTGCCAGCACCGAGACAGATACGCAGTATTTT | TRBJ2-3 | TRBV28 | - | -